What follows are 20 T cell receptor beta chains derived from one specimen sequenced in a study of T cells in Graves' hyperthyroidism and ophthalmopathy. RNA transcripts served as the template for amplifying TCR beta CDR3 regions. In the first-round RT-PCR of the TCR CDR3, the HTBI primer set was used. MiXCR, run by TCRdb on the multiplex PCR reads, gives a single entry per CDR3 protein. The sample shows approximately 410,000 distinct CDR3 sequences, about 14% of them seen only once. Source material: blood. The receptors derive from a young man with Graves' ophthalmopathy.

The chain employs TRBV6-2 or TRBV6-3 and TRBJ2-1, with TRBD2 matching 12 bases. The germline CDR1 and CDR2 sequences are MNHEY and SVGEGT. Losses at the gene ends were 6 bases for V and 6 bases for J; bases not matched to a gene: 15. The CDR3 has 18 amino acids. CDR3 in DNA: TGTGCCAGCAGACCGAACCCTGGACTAGCGGGGACGAGCAATGAGCAGTTCTTC. It translates to CASRPNPGLAGTSNEQFF.

The sample holds many counts of this clonotype. The J gene is TRBJ1-5, the V gene TRBV12-3 or TRBV12-4; 8 positions match TRBD1. This CDR3 is built from 14 residues. J was trimmed by 5 bases and V by 5 bases; bases with no gene match: 5. CDR3 nucleotides: TGTGCCAGCAGTGGGGTACAGGGGGATCAGCCCCAGCATTTT. This translates into CASSGVQGDQPQHF.

The rearrangement joins TRBV4-1 to TRBJ1-4, with 7 bases fitting TRBD1. J lost 3 bases, V lost 2 bases, and 6 bases had no gene match. The CDR3 is made up of 16 amino acids. Germline CDR1 MGHRA, CDR2 YSYEKL. The CDR3 DNA follows: TGCGCCAGCAGCCAACCCAGGGGGTCGGCTAATGAAAAACTGTTTTTT. Residues: CASSQPRGSANEKLFF.

This clonotype was seen a handful of times. The rearrangement joins TRBV6-1 to TRBJ2-5, with 10 bases fitting TRBD2. This CDR3 has 18 amino acids. V lost 6 bases, J lost 1 base, and 14 bases stayed unmatched. Germline-derived CDR1 and CDR2 are MNHNS and SASEGT. DNA for the CDR3: TGTGCCAGCAGCCCTGGCCCCCTAGCGGGGGTTCCCCAAGAGACCCAGTACTTC. As protein: CASSPGPLAGVPQETQYF.

This clonotype has ten or more counts. The rearrangement joins TRBV2 to TRBJ2-7, with 7 bases matching TRBD1. V shed 3 bases and J 2 bases; nucleotides not matched to a gene: 4. The CDR3 is 14 residues long. CDR1 SNHLY and CDR2 FYNNEI come from the germline V gene. CDR3 residues: CASSERDRAYEQYF. CDR3 DNA sequence: TGTGCCAGCAGTGAGAGGGACAGAGCCTACGAGCAGTACTTC. The entire variable domain, with the rest obtained from reference TRBV2 and TRBJ2-7, is as follows: EPEVTQTPSHQVTQMGQEVILRCVPISNHLYFYWYRQILGQKVEFLVSFYNNEISEKSEIFDDQFSVERPDGSNFTLKIRSTKLEDSAMYFCASSERDRAYEQYFGPGTRLTVT.

This clonotype has ten or more counts. One end of the junction varies from germline; a read error may be responsible. The chain is built from TRBV5-1 and TRBJ2-2, with 10 bases that match TRBD2. Germline CDR1 and CDR2: SGHRS and YFSETQ. The CDR3 loop spans 15 amino acids. The CDR3 DNA is TGCGCCAGCAGCCCGGGACTAGCGAACGCCGGGGAGCTGTTTTTT. Protein: CASSPGLANAGELFF.

This rearrangement joins TRBV10-3 to TRBJ2-7; D unresolved. CDR1 is ENHRY, CDR2 SYGVKD, per germline. CDR3 length equals 14 residues. The germline V and J ends were trimmed by 5 bases and 5 bases, with 16 bases remaining between them. The CDR3 region has the DNA TGTGCCATCAGTTTTCGAATCACCTCGAACGAGCAGTACTTC. This translates into CAISFRITSNEQYF.

This clonotype was observed at least ten times. V is TRBV11-2 and J is TRBJ2-3; D possibly corresponds to TRBD2 (6 bases). Trimming cost V 8 bases and J 0 bases, with 18 bases left between them. Germline loops: CDR1 SGHAT, CDR2 FQNNGV. The CDR3 is 16 residues long. CDR3 DNA: TGTGCCAGCGGCCCTCTTAGCGGTGCTAGCACAGATACGCAGTATTTT. Protein product: CASGPLSGASTDTQYF.

The rearrangement joins TRBV18 to TRBJ1-2, with 7 bases lining up with TRBD1. The CDR3 is made up of 16 amino acids. In germline, CDR1 is KGHSH, CDR2 LQKENI. Germline trimming cut 2 bases from V and 7 bases from J; bases unmatched to any gene: 13. The CDR3 spells CASSPNKGATDGGYTF. DNA of the CDR3: TGTGCCAGCTCACCAAATAAGGGGGCCACGGATGGTGGCTACACCTTC.

This clonotype was detected ten times or more. V and J are TRBV18 and TRBJ1-1, with 8 bases aligning to TRBD1. Germline CDR1 KGHSH, CDR2 LQKENI. The CDR3 contains 16 residues. V lost 5 bases to trimming and J lost 1 base; unmatched junction nucleotides: 9. The CDR3 DNA reads as TGTGCCAGCTCAGAGTCCCCCGGGACAGGGAACACTGAAGCTTTCTTT. This encodes CASSESPGTGNTEAFF.

This clonotype was found many times. The chain combines TRBV2 with TRBJ2-5; D call uncertain. Looked up from germline, CDR1 is SNHLY and CDR2 is FYNNEI. The CDR3 is 12 amino acids. Trimming removed 6 bases from V and 2 bases from J, with 7 bases in between. CDR3 amino acids: CASSPRQETQYF. The CDR3 nucleotides read TGTGCCAGCAGCCCCAGGCAAGAGACCCAGTACTTC.

The V call is TRBV5-8, the J call TRBJ2-7, with D perhaps given as TRBD1 or TRBD2 (5 bases each). This CDR3 is 15 amino acids long. Trimming took off 0 bases at V and 3 bases at J, with 13 bases between the two ends. CDR1 and CDR2 from the germline V gene are SGHTS and YDEGEE. CDR3 in amino acids: CASSLDRGALYEQYF. CDR3 nucleotide sequence: TGTGCCAGCAGCTTGGACAGAGGGGCCCTCTACGAGCAGTACTTC.

This clonotype was detected ten times or more. V gene TRBV7-9 combines with J gene TRBJ1-1; no reliable D call. CDR3 size: 14 residues. Germline loops: CDR1 SEHNR, CDR2 FQNEAQ (reference sequence). Trimming cost V 2 bases and J 1 base, with 8 bases left between them. As DNA, the CDR3 is TGTGCCAGCAGCTTAACTGGGTGGAACACTGAAGCTTTCTTT. As protein: CASSLTGWNTEAFF.

In its sample, this clonotype was seen many times. The gene calls are TRBV27 and TRBJ1-1, with TRBD1 matching 8 bases. Germline lookup yields CDR1 MNHEY and CDR2 SMNVEV (reference sequence). The CDR3 is made up of 16 amino acids. Trimming at V came to 3 bases and at J to 1 base, leaving 7 bases not matched to a gene. The CDR3 is CASSLRQGQGNTEAFF. The CDR3 bases are TGTGCCAGCAGTTTGCGACAGGGGCAGGGGAACACTGAAGCTTTCTTT.

V gene TRBV10-3 combines with J gene TRBJ2-1, with D tentatively TRBD1 or TRBD2 (6 bases each). The CDR3 consists of 14 residues. Deletions cut 6 bases from V and 6 bases from J, with 15 bases between. Germline assignment: CDR1 ENHRY and CDR2 SYGVKD. The CDR3 here is CAIREGQGSNEQFF. The CDR3 DNA follows: TGTGCCATCAGGGAGGGGCAGGGGAGCAATGAGCAGTTCTTC.

This clonotype was picked up many times. V usage is TRBV20-1 and J usage is TRBJ2-1; TRBD2 matches 13 bases. J gave up 8 bases and V 4 bases, and 8 bases lay outside the gene matches. This CDR3 region has 15 residues. Germline assignment: CDR1 DFQATT and CDR2 SNEGSKA (reference sequence). CDR3 residues: CSATLPGLAGHEQFF. The CDR3 region has the DNA TGCAGTGCTACCTTACCGGGACTAGCGGGACATGAGCAGTTCTTC.

V gene TRBV9 combines with J gene TRBJ2-7, with D perhaps matching TRBD2 (5 bases). The germline CDR1 and CDR2 sequences are SGDLS and YYNGEE. This CDR3 comprises 14 residues. Trimming removed 0 bases from V and 7 bases from J, with 14 bases in between. The CDR3, as DNA: TGTGCCAGCAGCGTAGGATCAGGACTGGGGGAGCAGTACTTC. Amino acids: CASSVGSGLGEQYF.

Ten or more counts support this clonotype. This rearrangement joins TRBV7-8 to TRBJ2-5; no reliable D call. The CDR3 length is 14 residues. The germline gives CDR1 SGHVS, CDR2 FQNEAQ. V lost 4 bases to trimming and J lost 3 bases, with 12 bases between them. The CDR3 sequence: CASSSEAAEETQYF. DNA for the CDR3: TGTGCCAGCAGCTCCGAGGCAGCCGAAGAGACCCAGTACTTC.

The rearrangement links TRBV7-2 to TRBJ2-3; 9 nucleotides line up with TRBD1. V lost 7 bases, J lost 5 bases, and 7 bases stayed unmatched. Germline V gives CDR1 SGHTA, CDR2 FQGNSA. CDR3 length equals 14 residues. In DNA form, the CDR3 reads TGTGCCAGCAACCGGACAGGGGTAATAGATACGCAGTATTTT. Translation: CASNRTGVIDTQYF.

This clonotype was seen at least ten times. J is TRBJ2-7 and V is TRBV6-1; TRBD1 aligns across 7 bases. CDR1 and CDR2 from the germline V gene are MNHNS and SASEGT. CDR3 length: 13 amino acids. J was trimmed by 1 base and V by 8 bases; bases with no gene match: 5. CDR3 coding DNA: TGTGCCAGCCACAGACAGGGTTCCTACGAGCAGTACTTC. Translating gives CASHRQGSYEQYF.